Below, 27 T cell receptor beta chains from the same sample are listed, as sequenced in a study of T-cell reconstitution after alpha-beta-depleted transplantation in children. Preparation of the TCRbeta library involved a method that used unique molecular identifiers. One entry per CDR3 protein results from TCRdb running MiXCR on the PCR reads. This table has 700,000 to 950,000 distinct CDR3 sequences, around 15% appearing once. The sequencing here drew on PBMCs, mostly from graft donor cells, taken 360 days after TCRalphabeta/CD19-depleted stem cell transplant. These receptors all come from a male patient younger than 18 who had a stem cell transplant for acute lymphoblastic leukemia, so the T cells may come from the graft donor.

The V gene is TRBV20-1, the J gene TRBJ2-7; the match to TRBD2 covers 10 bases. The germline V gene has CDR1 DFQATT and CDR2 SNEGSKA (reference sequence). This CDR3 region has 13 residues. The V gene end was trimmed by 6 bases and the J gene end by 6 bases; junction bases not matched to a gene: 8. CDR3 in DNA: TGCAGTGCCTCTAGCGGGAGTGGGGTCGAGCAGTACTTC. This translates into CSASSGSGVEQYF.

This clonotype showed up just a few times. The chain carries TRBV27 and TRBJ2-3, with TRBD2 matching 14 bases. V shed 6 bases, J shed 8 bases, and the junction held 13 bases outside the gene matches. CDR3 length: 17 amino acids. CDR1 is MNHEY and CDR2 is SMNVEV in the germline V gene (reference sequence). CDR3 in DNA: TGTGCCAGCAGCACCGGACTAGCGGGAGGAGTGAGGGTTACGCAGTATTTT. Amino acid sequence: CASSTGLAGGVRVTQYF.

The gene calls are TRBV5-1 and TRBJ2-1, with D possibly being TRBD2 (6 bases). Trimming removed 1 base from V and 8 bases from J, with 13 bases in between. The CDR3 sequence is 14 residues long. The V gene's germline CDR1 is SGHRS and CDR2 YFSETQ. The CDR3 reads CASSLLGGKDEQFF. CDR3 sequence (DNA): TGCGCCAGCAGCTTGTTGGGGGGAAAGGATGAGCAGTTCTTC.

This clonotype has just a few counts. The genes are TRBV7-6 and TRBJ2-5; 11 bases line up with TRBD2. The CDR3 has 16 residues. Germline V CDR1 and CDR2: SGHVS, FNYEAQ. V was pared by 4 bases and J by 5 bases, with 9 bases of the junction left unmatched. This chain's CDR3 is CASSSISGRALETQYF. In DNA, the CDR3 is TGTGCCAGCAGCTCAATTAGCGGGAGGGCCTTGGAGACCCAGTACTTC.

There are a few counts of this clonotype. The chain employs TRBV18 and TRBJ2-7, with unresolved D. V was shortened by 4 bases and J by 2 bases, with 12 bases between the two germline ends. Germline loops: CDR1 KGHSH, CDR2 LQKENI. CDR3 length: 14 residues. The DNA of the CDR3 is TGTGCCAGCTCACAAGGCGTGTTCCCCTACGAGCAGTACTTC. It specifies CASSQGVFPYEQYF.

The chain joins TRBV11-1 to TRBJ2-3; the D gene could be TRBD1 or TRBD2 (6 bases each). Germline V CDR1 and CDR2: SGHAT, FQDESV (reference sequence). Trimming removed 3 bases from V and 1 base from J, with 20 bases in between. The CDR3 has 18 residues. The chain's CDR3 is CASSFTLAGEWGTDTQYF. CDR3 nucleotide sequence: TGTGCCAGCAGCTTCACACTAGCAGGGGAGTGGGGCACAGATACGCAGTATTTT.

This clonotype was recorded a few times. V usage is TRBV27 and J usage is TRBJ1-5, with 7 bases identical to TRBD1. The CDR3 contains 17 residues. Per germline, CDR1 MNHEY and CDR2 SMNVEV (reference sequence). With 2 bases clipped from V and 5 bases from J, the junction kept 12 bases outside the gene matches. The CDR3 spells CASSLKGAGSYYQPQHF. CDR3 DNA: TGTGCCAGCAGTTTAAAGGGGGCGGGGTCCTATTATCAGCCCCAGCATTTT.

In its sample, this clonotype was seen a few times. The J gene is TRBJ2-7, the V gene TRBV5-4; a possible D gene is TRBD2 (5 bases). The CDR3 length is 13 residues. Germline assignment: CDR1 SGHNT and CDR2 YYREEE (reference sequence). Trimming left V 3 bases short and J 2 bases short, with 9 bases between. The CDR3 region is CASSYGIPYEQYF. The CDR3 coding sequence is TGTGCCAGCAGCTACGGGATTCCCTACGAGCAGTACTTC.

The chain recombines TRBV6-5 with TRBJ2-7; 9 nucleotides match TRBD2. J was trimmed by 2 bases and V by 2 bases; bases with no gene match: 1. Germline V gives CDR1 MNHEY, CDR2 SVGAGI. The CDR3 spans 14 residues. For the CDR3, the DNA is TGTGCCAGCAGTTACGGCGGGAGGGCCTACGAGCAGTACTTC. As protein: CASSYGGRAYEQYF.

This clonotype was observed a few times. This chain links TRBV3-1 with TRBJ2-7, with D unclear. The CDR3 totals 13 residues. Germline V gene data show CDR1 as LGHDT and CDR2 as YNNKEL (reference sequence). Trimming left V 0 bases short and J 4 bases short, with 7 bases between. In DNA, the CDR3 is TGTGCCAGCAGCCAAGAGGAGCTATACGAGCAGTACTTC. It is translated as CASSQEELYEQYF.

This clonotype was counted only a few times. V is TRBV20-1 and J is TRBJ1-6, with TRBD1 matching 7 bases. Germline loops: CDR1 DFQATT, CDR2 SNEGSKA (reference sequence). The CDR3 is made up of 16 amino acids. V was clipped by 5 bases and J by 0 bases; unmatched bases: 7. The CDR3 loop reads CSARTGASSYNSPLHF. Written as DNA, the CDR3 is TGCAGTGCTCGAACAGGGGCCAGCTCCTATAATTCACCCCTCCACTTT.

In its sample, this clonotype was seen a few times. The J gene is TRBJ2-3, the V gene TRBV4-1; D is possibly TRBD2 (6 bases). This CDR3 region has 16 residues. The V and J ends lost 0 bases and 8 bases respectively, with 18 bases between them. Germline-derived CDR1 and CDR2 are MGHRA and YSYEKL. The CDR3 reads CASSQDMRRRGSTQYF. CDR3 nucleotides: TGCGCCAGCAGCCAAGATATGCGCAGGCGGGGCTCTACGCAGTATTTT.

This clonotype appeared a few times. The rearrangement joins TRBV4-1 to TRBJ2-3; no clear D gene. The germline V and J ends were trimmed by 3 bases and 3 bases, with 13 bases remaining between them. The V gene's germline CDR1 is MGHRA and CDR2 YSYEKL. The CDR3 covers 15 residues. The CDR3 DNA follows: TGCGCCAGCAGCCATTCCCCACCTTTTACAGATACGCAGTATTTT. Translating gives CASSHSPPFTDTQYF.

This sequence joins TRBV29-1 and TRBJ2-4, with TRBD1 identical over 7 bases. CDR1 is SQVTM and CDR2 is ANQGSEA in the germline V gene. V was clipped by 4 bases and J by 0 bases; unmatched bases: 15. CDR3 length equals 18 residues. The CDR3 nucleotides read TGCAGCGTTGCCTGGGACAGCCAGACGATACTAGCCAAAAACATTCAGTACTTC. Its protein product is CSVAWDSQTILAKNIQYF.

CDR3 in amino acids: CAIIPPQERTPYEQYF. The CDR3 nucleotides read TGTGCCATCATTCCCCCCCAAGAAAGGACACCCTACGAGCAGTACTTC. The chain combines TRBV10-3 with TRBJ2-7, with D maybe TRBD1 (5 bases). CDR3 length: 16 residues. V shed 7 bases and J shed 2 bases, with 21 bases lying between them. Germline lookup yields CDR1 ENHRY and CDR2 SYGVKD.

The V call is TRBV28, the J call TRBJ2-7, with D possibly TRBD2 on 5 matching bases. This CDR3 spans 15 amino acids. Germline V gives CDR1 MDHEN, CDR2 SYDVKM. V dropped 6 bases and J dropped 5 bases, with 20 bases sitting between them. The CDR3 reads CASRSLAGRRNEQYF. The CDR3 coding sequence is TGTGCCAGCAGATCCCTAGCTGGACGAAGGAACGAGCAGTACTTC.

In this sample, this clonotype turned up a few times. J is TRBJ1-3 and V is TRBV2, with D unresolved. Trimming removed 6 bases at V and 0 bases at J, with 9 bases between. Germline loops: CDR1 SNHLY, CDR2 FYNNEI. CDR3 length equals 14 residues. The CDR3, as DNA: TGTGCCAGCAGCGTCCACCTCTCTGGAAACACCATATATTTT. Its protein is CASSVHLSGNTIYF.

This rearrangement joins TRBV12-3 or TRBV12-4 to TRBJ2-7; D perhaps matches TRBD1 (5 bases). V shed 4 bases and J shed 0 bases, with 19 bases lying between them. The CDR3 consists of 17 residues. The CDR3 sequence is CASSSPGYGPHSYEQYF. CDR3 sequence (DNA): TGTGCCAGCAGTTCCCCAGGGTACGGGCCCCACTCCTACGAGCAGTACTTC.

The chain has TRBV4-1 and TRBJ2-3; 8 bases are a match to TRBD2. Germline-derived CDR1 and CDR2 are MGHRA and YSYEKL. With 0 bases clipped from V and 4 bases from J, the junction kept 6 bases outside the gene matches. The CDR3 totals 16 residues. For the CDR3, the DNA is TGCGCCAGCAGCCAAGAAGGCGGGAGGTTTCCAGATACGCAGTATTTT. Amino acid sequence: CASSQEGGRFPDTQYF.

This clonotype was observed many times. The chain recombines TRBV4-2 with TRBJ2-7, with D possibly TRBD1 on 5 matching bases. The germline V gene encodes CDR1 LGHNA and CDR2 YNFKEQ. CDR3 size: 14 residues. The V gene lost 0 bases and the J gene lost 4 bases, with 10 bases spanning the gap. CDR3 sequence: CASSQDARDYEQYF. The CDR3 nucleotides are TGTGCCAGCAGCCAAGACGCCAGGGATTACGAGCAGTACTTC.

In this sample, this clonotype turned up many times. The chain links TRBV7-6 to TRBJ2-5, with 7 bases identical to TRBD2. This CDR3 spans 14 amino acids. CDR1 is SGHVS and CDR2 is FNYEAQ in the germline V gene. V gave up 4 bases and J gave up 4 bases; unmatched junction bases: 6. The CDR3: CASSSFVAGETQYF. Written as DNA, the CDR3 is TGTGCCAGCAGCTCTTTTGTAGCGGGAGAGACCCAGTACTTC.

V usage is TRBV15 and J usage is TRBJ2-3; D might be TRBD1 or TRBD2, each matching 5 bases. The CDR3 runs to 13 residues. Trimming removed 5 bases at V and 4 bases at J, with 10 bases between. Germline CDR1 is LNHNV and CDR2 is YYDKDF (reference sequence). The CDR3 DNA follows: TGTGCCACCAGCCCCCGAGGGGCAGATACGCAGTATTTT. Protein product: CATSPRGADTQYF.

V and J are TRBV5-1 and TRBJ2-5, with D tentatively TRBD1 (6 bases). In germline, CDR1 is SGHRS, CDR2 YFSETQ. V shed 2 bases and J shed 1 base, with 9 bases lying between them. The CDR3 loop spans 14 amino acids. CDR3 sequence reads: CASSLRTAQETQYF. The CDR3 bases are TGCGCCAGCAGCTTACGGACAGCCCAAGAGACCCAGTACTTC.

The chain employs TRBV7-8 and TRBJ2-2; TRBD2 agrees at 8 bases. V lost 5 bases to trimming and J lost 0 bases; unmatched junction nucleotides: 8. The CDR3 extends over 17 amino acids. Germline V gene sequence: CDR1 SGHVS, CDR2 FQNEAQ. The chain's CDR3 is CASSALGGGTNTGELFF. CDR3 bases: TGTGCCAGCAGCGCCCTCGGGGGGGGAACGAACACCGGGGAGCTGTTTTTT.

The rearrangement links TRBV4-1 to TRBJ2-1, with 16 bases that match TRBD2. The CDR3 is 18 residues long. CDR1 is MGHRA and CDR2 is YSYEKL in the germline V gene. V lost 2 bases and J lost 6; bases outside the gene matches: 7. The CDR3 DNA reads TGCGCCAGCAGCCAACCGGGACTAGCGGGAGGGACGCTCAATGAGCAGTTCTTC. It translates to CASSQPGLAGGTLNEQFF.

This clonotype has a handful of counts. The V and J genes are TRBV11-2 and TRBJ2-1, with TRBD1 matching over 9 bases. Germline V gene data show CDR1 as SGHAT and CDR2 as FQNNGV. The CDR3 is made up of 15 amino acids. V lost 5 bases to trimming and J lost 10 bases; unmatched junction nucleotides: 12. The CDR3 loop is CASSRPGQGLREQFF. The DNA of the CDR3 is TGTGCCAGCAGCCGACCGGGACAGGGCCTACGAGAGCAGTTCTTC.

This clonotype was counted a few times. This chain uses TRBV24-1 with TRBJ2-3, with D possibly TRBD1 on 6 matching bases. There are 16 residues in the CDR3. V shed 3 bases and J shed 0 bases, with 12 bases lying between them. Looked up from germline, CDR1 is KGHDR and CDR2 is SFDVKD. For the CDR3, the DNA is TGTGCCACCAGTGATCCTCGACAGGTTAGCACAGATACGCAGTATTTT. The encoded protein is CATSDPRQVSTDTQYF.